This TCR beta chain was sequenced for a study of shared clonotypes between healthy human individuals. Study-level findings and limits: What naive subsets generally showed was a larger estimated richness than memory subsets showed. Shared clonotypes across all four donors exceeded non-shared ones in generation probability.

Concerning this clone: Its antigen is as yet unknown.

V lost 1 base, J lost 6 bases, and 12 bases lay in between. CDR3 length: 14 amino acids. Germline V CDR1 and CDR2: SEHNR, FQNEAQ (reference sequence). Clones were sequenced by immunoSEQ multiplex PCR, and TCRdb holds only the in-frame ones, with some missing. The table lists some 2,500,000 clones, 80% to 95% of them singletons. The J gene is TRBJ1-2, the V gene TRBV7-9; D uncertain. The receptor was isolated from a man between 18 and 35 years old in good health. Some clones in this sample may be carry-over from other donors' samples. The sample was naive CD4+ T cells from PBMCs. Described subset: CD45RA+ positively selected. CDR3 loop: CASSLGSGNHGYTF. The CDR3 DNA reads as TGTGCCAGCAGCTTAGGTAGTGGGAACCATGGCTACACCTTC.